This T cell receptor beta chain was identified in a study of shared clonotypes between healthy human individuals. Profiling relied on immunoSEQ multiplex PCR, and the TCRdb table lists in-frame clones only, not all of them. The table has roughly 2.2 million clones, around 93% seen once. As regards this clone: The target antigen is unknown.

It was into CD45RA+ naive and CD45RA-negative memory subsets that the CD4+ cells were split. Broader study findings: The study found roughly 5% of naive CD4 clonotypes shared across a few donors.

Germline-derived CDR1 and CDR2 are LGHNA and YNFKEQ. The CDR3 runs to 17 residues. With 3 bases clipped from V and 4 bases from J, the junction kept 15 bases outside the gene matches. What was sequenced was naive CD4+ T cells from PBMCs. Subset indicated: CD45RA+ positively selected. This receptor was identified in a man younger than 35 in good health. Some clones in this sample may be carry-over from other donors' samples. The rearrangement joins TRBV4-2 to TRBJ2-7; 7 bases agree with TRBD2. This CDR3 is CASSQGGSGTQKYEQYF. The CDR3 nucleotides are TGTGCCAGCAGCCAGGGGGGGTCCGGGACCCAAAAATACGAGCAGTACTTC.